The 7 T cell receptor beta chains reported below all come from one sample, sequenced in a study of T cells in Graves' hyperthyroidism and ophthalmopathy. Amplified TCR beta CDR3 regions came from RNA transcripts. Initially, a first-round RT-PCR of the TCR CDR3 employed the HTBI primer set. MiXCR, run by TCRdb on the multiplex PCR reads, gives a single entry per CDR3 protein. The sample records about 560,000 distinct CDR3 sequences, about 14% being singletons. The sequenced material came from blood. All receptors derive from a middle-aged woman with Graves' hyperthyroidism.

The sample holds many counts of this clonotype. The chain combines TRBV6-1 with TRBJ2-7; the D gene is possibly TRBD1 (6 bases). In germline, CDR1 is MNHNS, CDR2 SASEGT. The V and J ends lost 5 bases and 1 base respectively, with 15 bases between them. The CDR3 has 15 amino acids. The CDR3 DNA reads TGTGCCAGCAGTCACTCCGGGACAACATCCTACGAGCAGTACTTC. It translates to CASSHSGTTSYEQYF.

This clonotype was counted at least ten times. This chain links TRBV3-1 with TRBJ2-1; the match to TRBD2 covers 15 bases. The CDR3 is 17 residues long. CDR1 is LGHDT and CDR2 is YNNKEL in the germline V gene (reference sequence). Trimming at V came to 0 bases and at J to 9 bases, leaving 6 bases not matched to a gene. DNA of the CDR3: TGTGCCAGCAGCCAAGATTCAGGGACTAGCGGGAGGAGTGAGCAGTTCTTC. This translates into CASSQDSGTSGRSEQFF.

The V gene is TRBV4-1, the J gene TRBJ2-7; 8 positions agree with TRBD1. CDR3 length equals 15 residues. The germline gives CDR1 MGHRA, CDR2 YSYEKL. With V trimmed by 0 bases and J by 5 bases, 6 bases remained unmatched. The CDR3 DNA is TGCGCCAGCAGCCAAGAACCCAGGGGGCTTGACGAGCAGTACTTC. It yields the protein CASSQEPRGLDEQYF.

The sample holds many counts of this clonotype. The chain recombines TRBV6-2 or TRBV6-3 with TRBJ1-1; perhaps TRBD1 as D (5 bases). Germline V gives CDR1 MNHEY, CDR2 SVGEGT. V lost 8 bases and J 0 bases, leaving 13 bases between the germline ends. CDR3 size: 14 residues. The CDR3 DNA follows: TGTGCCAGCCCCCGGGGGTCCATGAACACTGAAGCTTTCTTT. Protein sequence: CASPRGSMNTEAFF.

This clonotype was seen a few times. V and J are TRBV6-1 and TRBJ2-3; TRBD1 matches 7 bases. Per germline, CDR1 MNHNS and CDR2 SASEGT. The junction had 11 bases not matched to a gene; V was cut back by 6 bases and J by 8 bases. The CDR3 runs to 14 residues. The CDR3 DNA reads as TGTGCCAGCAGCCAGGGGGTGATGGTTGGTACGCAGTATTTT. Encoded protein: CASSQGVMVGTQYF.

The table lists this clonotype with a few counts. This chain connects TRBV10-3 to TRBJ2-1, with TRBD2 identical over 10 bases. J lost 3 bases, V lost 7 bases, and 3 bases had no gene match. The length of the CDR3 is 14 residues. The germline V gene encodes CDR1 ENHRY and CDR2 SYGVKD. The CDR3 nucleotides read TGTGCCATCAAAGGGACTAGCGTCTACAATGAGCAGTTCTTC. Protein sequence: CAIKGTSVYNEQFF.

This clonotype showed up just a few times. V is TRBV29-1 and J is TRBJ2-1, with D maybe TRBD1 (5 bases). CDR3 length equals 14 residues. Germline V gene sequence: CDR1 SQVTM, CDR2 ANQGSEA. Trimming removed 2 bases at V and 5 bases at J, with 13 bases between. The CDR3 reads CSVELGQGDNEQFF. In nucleotides, the CDR3 is TGCAGCGTTGAATTAGGGCAGGGCGACAATGAGCAGTTCTTC.